These 32 T cell receptor beta chains originate from one sample sequenced in a study of T cell responses to AZD1222 COVID-19 vaccine. Clones were read by immunoSEQ multiplex PCR, and TCRdb kept only the in-frame ones, dropping some. Of about 72,000 clones detected, 80% to 90% appear once; the ten largest clones hold 25% to 35%. The material was peripheral blood, obtained 28 days after the second AZD1222 dose. The receptors derive from an adult who received the AZD1222 COVID-19 vaccine.

V and J are TRBV30 and TRBJ2-2; 14 bases are shared with TRBD2. After removal of 3 bases from V and 7 bases from J, the junction contained 7 bases not matched to a gene. CDR3 size: 16 residues. Germline V gene lookup returns CDR1 GTSNPN and CDR2 SVGIG (reference sequence). The CDR3 is CAWRGGLAGGLGELFF. DNA for the CDR3: TGTGCCTGGAGGGGCGGACTAGCGGGAGGTCTCGGGGAGCTGTTTTTT.

This clone is a singleton in its sample. This chain joins TRBV2 and TRBJ1-4; no reliable D call. Trimming removed 8 bases at V and 0 bases at J, with 10 bases between. Germline V lookup: CDR1 SNHLY, CDR2 FYNNEI. The CDR3 length is 14 residues. CDR3 protein: CASESGATNEKLFF. As DNA, the CDR3 is TGTGCCAGCGAGAGTGGTGCAACTAATGAAAAACTGTTTTTT.

This chain connects TRBV6-5 to TRBJ1-3, with D unresolved. The germline V and J ends were trimmed by 10 bases and 0 bases, with 10 bases remaining between them. The CDR3 is made up of 13 amino acids. Germline lookup yields CDR1 MNHEY and CDR2 SVGAGI. CDR3 protein: CATYTISGNTIYF. CDR3 DNA: TGTGCCACCTACACCATCTCTGGAAACACCATATATTTT.

V gene TRBV10-2 combines with J gene TRBJ2-7; TRBD2 agrees at 11 bases. CDR3 length equals 13 residues. Trimming removed 6 bases from V and 6 bases from J; junction bases left unmatched: 4. CDR1 and CDR2 (germline): WSHSY, SAAADI. CDR3 region: CASRLAGEVEQYF. The CDR3, as DNA: TGCGCCAGCAGACTAGCGGGAGAAGTCGAGCAGTACTTC.

The J gene is TRBJ2-7, the V gene TRBV6-2 or TRBV6-3; 9 bases are a match to TRBD1. CDR1 MNHEY and CDR2 SVGEGT come from the germline V gene. The CDR3 spans 13 residues. Trimming cost V 8 bases and J 4 bases; bases outside gene matches: 6. DNA for the CDR3: TGTGCCAGCCGCCGCGGACAGGGGTACGAGCAGTACTTC. This gives the protein CASRRGQGYEQYF.

J is TRBJ1-1 and V is TRBV19, with 8 positions matching TRBD1. The CDR3 totals 15 residues. Trimming at V came to 6 bases and at J to 5 bases, leaving 11 bases not matched to a gene. CDR1 is LNHDA and CDR2 is SQIVND in the germline V gene (reference sequence). CDR3 coding DNA: TGTGCCAGTAGGCTTATGACAGGGGAAGTTACTGAAGCTTTCTTT. This translates into CASRLMTGEVTEAFF.

This clone is a singleton in its sample. The chain uses TRBV19 and TRBJ1-4; 8 bases line up with TRBD1. The V gene end was trimmed by 6 bases and the J gene end by 7 bases; junction bases not matched to a gene: 10. CDR1 LNHDA and CDR2 SQIVND come from the germline V gene (reference sequence). The CDR3 length is 15 residues. In DNA form, the CDR3 reads TGTGCCAGTAGCACGGACAGGGCCCGGGTTGAAAAACTGTTTTTT. Translation: CASSTDRARVEKLFF.

CDR3 protein: CASSLQGAGNTIYF. The CDR3 DNA reads as TGTGCCAGCAGCTTACAAGGGGCTGGAAACACCATATATTTT. V gene TRBV7-9 combines with J gene TRBJ1-3, with D maybe TRBD1 (5 bases). CDR1 and CDR2 (germline): SEHNR, FQNEAQ (reference sequence). Trimming took 2 bases from V and 2 from J, leaving 7 bases between them. The CDR3 is made up of 14 amino acids.

This chain uses TRBV28 with TRBJ2-7, with 9 bases matching TRBD1. Germline V gives CDR1 MDHEN, CDR2 SYDVKM. J lost 5 bases, V lost 5 bases, and 4 bases had no gene match. The CDR3 is 13 residues long. As DNA, the CDR3 is TGTGCCAGCAGTACAGGGGGCATCGACGAGCAGTACTTC. As protein: CASSTGGIDEQYF.

This rearrangement joins TRBV15 to TRBJ1-2; the D gene is possibly TRBD1 (5 bases). Trimming stripped 0 bases from V and 4 bases from J, with 21 bases between. Germline assignment: CDR1 LNHNV and CDR2 YYDKDF (reference sequence). The CDR3 runs 18 residues. CDR3 nucleotide sequence: TGTGCCACCAGCAGAGATTGGGGGGGACGGGGATATGGCTATGGCTACACCTTC. It is translated as CATSRDWGGRGYGYGYTF.

The count of this clone is one. The gene calls are TRBV2 and TRBJ2-7; 10 nucleotides agree with TRBD2. Losses at the gene ends were 6 bases for V and 0 bases for J; bases not matched to a gene: 5. The CDR3 loop spans 15 amino acids. Germline V gene lookup returns CDR1 SNHLY and CDR2 FYNNEI. CDR3 bases: TGTGCCAGCAGCACCTGGACTAGCGGCTCCTACGAGCAGTACTTC. Protein: CASSTWTSGSYEQYF.

The CDR3 DNA is TGCGCCAGCAGCTTGGGGCCAGGGGGGTCCCAAAACGCCTACGAGCAGTACTTC. This encodes CASSLGPGGSQNAYEQYF. The chain couples TRBV5-1 to TRBJ2-7; a weak D match, TRBD1 (7 bases). The V gene's germline CDR1 is SGHRS and CDR2 YFSETQ. The CDR3 runs 18 residues. Trimming shortened V by 0 bases and J by 2 bases, and 21 bases separated the two germline ends.

This clone showed up just once. This chain joins TRBV18 and TRBJ1-1, with a weak D call TRBD1 (5 bases). The germline CDR1 and CDR2 sequences are KGHSH and LQKENI. V lost 5 bases, J lost 7 bases, and 14 bases lay in between. The CDR3 totals 13 residues. CDR3 loop: CASSTIRDGEAFF. In DNA form, the CDR3 reads TGTGCCAGCTCAACGATCCGGGACGGTGAAGCTTTCTTT.

CDR3 loop: CATSDTTGQPQHF. The CDR3 region has the DNA TGTGCCACCAGTGACACGACAGGGCAGCCCCAGCATTTT. The genes are TRBV24-1 and TRBJ1-5; 7 bases match TRBD1. CDR1 and CDR2 from the germline V gene are KGHDR and SFDVKD. The V segment lost 4 bases and the J segment 7 bases; nucleotides outside the gene matches: 3. The CDR3 has 13 residues.

The chain couples TRBV27 to TRBJ2-7, with a tentative D call TRBD1 (5 bases). The germline CDR1 and CDR2 sequences are MNHEY and SMNVEV (reference sequence). Trimming shortened V by 3 bases and J by 1 base, and 16 bases separated the two germline ends. The CDR3 consists of 16 residues. CDR3 region: CASSLGPSGYSYEQYF. As DNA, the CDR3 is TGTGCCAGCAGTTTGGGGCCCTCGGGCTATTCCTACGAGCAGTACTTC.

This clone was seen just once. The CDR3 DNA reads as TGTGCCAGCAGCCTCTCCAGCGGGAGGGAAGGTGAGCAGTTCTTC. Its translation is CASSLSSGREGEQFF. The rearrangement joins TRBV6-2 or TRBV6-3 to TRBJ2-1; 10 bases are shared with TRBD2. Germline CDR1 is MNHEY and CDR2 is SVGEGT. This CDR3 is built from 15 residues. The V gene end was trimmed by 6 bases and the J gene end by 9 bases; junction bases not matched to a gene: 11.

This clone was counted a few times. The rearrangement joins TRBV7-2 to TRBJ2-7; tentatively, D is TRBD1 (5 bases). Trimming pared 4 bases from V and 5 bases from J, leaving 15 bases between. The CDR3 spans 14 residues. From germline, CDR1 is SGHTA and CDR2 FQGNSA. The CDR3 reads CASSSQADSNEQYF. The DNA for the CDR3 is TGTGCCAGCAGCTCCCAAGCCGACAGTAACGAGCAGTACTTC. Looking up the rest from reference TRBV7-2 and TRBJ2-7 gives the full variable domain: GAGVSQSPSNKVTEKGKDVELRCDPISGHTALYWYRQSLGQGLEFLIYFQGNSAPDKSGLPSDRFSAERTGGSVSTLTIQRTQQEDSAVYLCASSSQADSNEQYFGPGTRLTVT.

The gene calls are TRBV9 and TRBJ1-6, with D unresolved. CDR1 and CDR2 from the germline V gene are SGDLS and YYNGEE. V lost 0 bases, J lost 9 bases, and 4 bases lay in between. The CDR3 covers 12 residues. CDR3 in DNA: TGTGCCAGCAGCGTAGCAGGTTCACCCCTCCACTTT. This codes for CASSVAGSPLHF. The entire variable domain, with the rest obtained from reference TRBV9 and TRBJ1-6, is as follows: DSGVTQTPKHLITATGQRVTLRCSPRSGDLSVYWYQQSLDQGLQFLIQYYNGEERAKGNILERFSAQQFPDLHSELNLSSLELGDSALYFCASSVAGSPLHFGNGTRLTVT.

The V gene is TRBV10-3, the J gene TRBJ2-2, with D possibly being TRBD2 (5 bases). V shed 4 bases and J shed 5 bases, with 17 bases lying between them. The CDR3 spans 16 residues. Germline V gene lookup returns CDR1 ENHRY and CDR2 SYGVKD. Written as DNA, the CDR3 is TGTGCCATCAGTGCTCTTGAGGGAGTGGGAACCGGGGAGCTGTTTTTT. Its translation: CAISALEGVGTGELFF.

The rearrangement joins TRBV28 to TRBJ2-7; 8 bases line up with TRBD1. Germline CDR1 and CDR2: MDHEN and SYDVKM. This CDR3 is 14 amino acids long. V dropped 4 bases and J dropped 4; count of bases not matched to a gene: 6. In DNA form, the CDR3 reads TGTGCCAGCAGTTCTCGGGACAGGTCTTACGAGCAGTACTTC. As protein: CASSSRDRSYEQYF.

The gene calls are TRBV5-6 and TRBJ2-3; 8 bases agree with TRBD1. Trimming removed 1 base from V and 5 bases from J; junction bases left unmatched: 9. The CDR3 contains 16 residues. CDR1 is SGHDT, CDR2 YYEEEE, per germline. DNA for the CDR3: TGTGCCAGCAGCTTGAGTAGGACAGGGCAAATAGATACGCAGTATTTT. It specifies CASSLSRTGQIDTQYF.

The V gene is TRBV27, the J gene TRBJ1-2; 8 bases agree with TRBD1. V gave up 4 bases and J gave up 4 bases; unmatched junction bases: 8. Germline CDR1 reads MNHEY; CDR2 reads SMNVEV (reference sequence). The CDR3 runs to 15 residues. The CDR3 bases are TGTGCCAGCAGTTCGACAGGGGCGGACCGCTATGGCTACACCTTC. This codes for CASSSTGADRYGYTF.

The rearrangement links TRBV5-6 to TRBJ2-3; weak D call: TRBD2 (7 bases). Deletions cut 0 bases from V and 0 bases from J, with 8 bases between. The CDR3 has 15 residues. Germline-derived CDR1 and CDR2 are SGHDT and YYEEEE. In DNA form, the CDR3 reads TGTGCCAGCAGCTTGGAGGGGGGGAGCACAGATACGCAGTATTTT. Protein sequence: CASSLEGGSTDTQYF.

The V gene is TRBV5-8, the J gene TRBJ2-7, with 8 bases matching TRBD2. Germline CDR1 SGHTS, CDR2 YDEGEE. The CDR3 length is 16 residues. Trimming took 10 bases from V and 3 from J; bases not matched to a gene: 18. In DNA form, the CDR3 reads TGTGCCCCCGCCGCTGGCGGAGGACTAGCCGACTACGAGCAGTACTTC. Amino acids: CAPAAGGGLADYEQYF.

The chain recombines TRBV5-8 with TRBJ1-1, with 10 nucleotides matching TRBD1. CDR3 length equals 14 residues. Germline V gene lookup returns CDR1 SGHTS and CDR2 YDEGEE. The V and J ends lost 4 bases and 13 bases, in that order; junction bases with no gene match: 13. CDR3 coding DNA: TGTGCCAGCAGCAGGGGGAGGGGGACAGGGGCTGTTTTCTTT. This encodes CASSRGRGTGAVFF.

This clone was recorded a few times. V is TRBV2 and J is TRBJ1-1; no reliable D call. Per the germline V gene, CDR1 is SNHLY and CDR2 is FYNNEI. The CDR3 covers 14 residues. V was shortened by 6 bases and J by 0 bases, with 11 bases between the two germline ends. The CDR3 region has the DNA TGTGCCAGCAGAGGGCTATATATGAACACTGAAGCTTTCTTT. Translated: CASRGLYMNTEAFF.

The rearrangement uses TRBV11-2 and TRBJ1-1; D is uncertain. Deletions cut 6 bases from V and 6 bases from J, with 14 bases between. CDR3 length equals 13 residues. Looked up from germline, CDR1 is SGHAT and CDR2 is FQNNGV. Written as DNA, the CDR3 is TGTGCCAGCAGTAGACGGCAGTACGCTGAAGCTTTCTTT. As protein: CASSRRQYAEAFF.

The chain recombines TRBV6-6 with TRBJ2-5, with D possibly being TRBD2 (5 bases). Germline CDR1 reads MNHNY; CDR2 reads SVGAGI (reference sequence). Trimming shortened V by 5 bases and J by 1 base, and 11 bases separated the two germline ends. The CDR3 spans 14 residues. The CDR3 DNA reads as TGTGCCAGCAGTCCCAGCGGTATCCAAGAGACCCAGTACTTC. Protein sequence: CASSPSGIQETQYF.

This chain joins TRBV10-3 and TRBJ2-7; D call uncertain. The CDR3 is 14 amino acids. V shed 3 bases and J shed 0 bases, with 9 bases lying between them. Germline V gene lookup returns CDR1 ENHRY and CDR2 SYGVKD. The CDR3 region has the DNA TGTGCCATCAGTGATGCACCAAGCTCCTACGAGCAGTACTTC. This sequence encodes CAISDAPSSYEQYF.

The V and J genes are TRBV27 and TRBJ1-5, with a possible D match to TRBD1 (6 bases). The germline gives CDR1 MNHEY, CDR2 SMNVEV (reference sequence). This CDR3 contains 12 residues. The ends were cut back, 7 bases at V and 6 bases at J, with 10 bases in the middle. The CDR3 nucleotides are TGTGCCAGCACCACCAGGGGTCAGCCCCAGCATTTT. Translation gives CASTTRGQPQHF.

Comment on this clone: The same CDR3 is also encoded by other DNA sequences in this sample. This sequence joins TRBV6-1 and TRBJ2-5, with no clear D. The CDR3 length is 13 residues. The germline V and J ends were trimmed by 0 bases and 3 bases, with 5 bases remaining between them. Germline CDR1 is MNHNS and CDR2 is SASEGT. This chain's CDR3 is CASSEAREETQYF. CDR3 in DNA: TGTGCCAGCAGTGAAGCCAGAGAAGAGACCCAGTACTTC.

The chain couples TRBV5-4 to TRBJ1-2, with TRBD1 matching over 10 bases. The CDR3 is made up of 14 amino acids. J was trimmed by 6 bases and V by 5 bases; bases with no gene match: 7. Per the germline V gene, CDR1 is SGHNT and CDR2 is YYREEE (reference sequence). The CDR3 DNA reads TGTGCCAGCAGGTCCGGGACAGGGGTAGATGGCTACACCTTC. This sequence encodes CASRSGTGVDGYTF.